The T cell receptor beta chain described here comes from a study of blood T cell repertoires in COVID-19. Study-wide context: COVID-19 samples, acute and convalescent, were from the United States, Italy and Spain. T cells, B-cell-depleted T cells, or PBMCs provided the cDNA or gDNA that served as material.

In the authors' methods: Amplification with reference gene primers provided the estimates of nucleated cell counts. Using immunoSEQ multiplex PCR, the repertoire was profiled, and TCRdb retains in-frame clones only, with some absent. V, J and clone size were drawn from that table, and D and trimming were deduced from the DNA. The sample has a few hundred thousand clones, around nine tenths seen once; the top ten hold around 10%. Seattle-derived patients entered the study during active infection and were followed longitudinally. The V gene's germline CDR1 is MDHEN and CDR2 SYDVKM. The V end lost 5 bases, the J end lost 9 bases, and 11 bases lay between the germline ends. CDR3 length equals 12 residues.

The sequenced sample was peripheral blood. This TCR came from a woman in her twenties or thirties with COVID-19, enrolled during active disease. The rearrangement uses TRBV28 and TRBJ1-5; unclear D gene. The CDR3 region is CASSATLRPQHF. The DNA of the CDR3 is TGTGCCAGCAGTGCCACCCTCAGGCCCCAGCATTTT.